One sample yielded the 13 T cell receptor beta chains listed below, sequenced in a study of blood T cell repertoires in COVID-19. Libraries were prepared by immunoSEQ multiplex PCR; TCRdb keeps only in-frame clonotypes and omits some of them. This sample has about 180,000 clones, with roughly 82% found just once. Sequenced material: peripheral blood. All receptors come from a woman aged 70-85 years with acute or convalescent COVID-19.

V and J are TRBV29-1 and TRBJ1-5, with D perhaps matching TRBD1 (6 bases). V was trimmed by 6 bases and J by 3 bases, leaving 15 bases between them. Germline loops: CDR1 SQVTM, CDR2 ANQGSEA. The CDR3 is made up of 14 amino acids. The DNA of the CDR3 is TGCAGCGTATCTCAACAGGGATCCAATCAGCCCCAGCATTTT. It specifies CSVSQQGSNQPQHF. Complete variable domain (other parts from reference TRBV29-1 and TRBJ1-5): SAVISQKPSRDICQRGTSLTIQCQVDSQVTMMFWYRQQPGQSLTLIATANQGSEATYESGFVIDKFPISRPNLTFSTLTVSNMSPEDSSIYLCSVSQQGSNQPQHFGDGTRLSIL.

This clone appeared many times. This chain uses TRBV5-1 with TRBJ1-6, with D hard to call. This CDR3 contains 16 residues. Between the trimmed V and J ends, which lost 0 bases and 7 bases, there was a span of 14 bases. Germline loops: CDR1 SGHRS, CDR2 YFSETQ. For the CDR3, the DNA is TGCGCCAGCAGCTTGGGTGGAGCAACGGGGAATTCACCCCTCCACTTT. Translation: CASSLGGATGNSPLHF.

V is TRBV7-9 and J is TRBJ1-1, with D possibly being TRBD1 (5 bases). Trimming left V 3 bases short and J 7 bases short, with 9 bases between. Looked up from germline, CDR1 is SEHNR and CDR2 is FQNEAQ (reference sequence). This CDR3 is 12 amino acids long. Here the CDR3 reads CASSFGAIEAFF. The CDR3 DNA follows: TGTGCCAGCAGCTTTGGGGCCATTGAAGCTTTCTTT.

The rearrangement links TRBV6-6 to TRBJ1-5; TRBD1 aligns across 7 bases. Germline CDR1 and CDR2: MNHNY and SVGAGI (reference sequence). With 7 bases clipped from V and 3 bases from J, the junction kept 9 bases outside the gene matches. The CDR3 covers 15 residues. The CDR3 here is CASNLQGKSNQPQHF. In DNA form, the CDR3 reads TGTGCCAGCAACCTACAGGGGAAATCCAATCAGCCCCAGCATTTT.

The CDR3: CASSPGVGYGYTF. The CDR3 DNA sequence: TGTGCCAGCAGCCCGGGAGTGGGCTATGGCTACACCTTC. The chain recombines TRBV11-2 with TRBJ1-2; no clear D gene. CDR3 size: 13 residues. V was cut by 5 bases and J by 4 bases, with 11 bases left in between. Germline assignment: CDR1 SGHAT and CDR2 FQNNGV.

The genes are TRBV19 and TRBJ1-4; TRBD1 aligns across 9 bases. CDR3 length: 14 amino acids. Losses at the gene ends were 10 bases for V and 4 bases for J; bases not matched to a gene: 7. Germline V CDR1 and CDR2: LNHDA, SQIVND (reference sequence). In DNA form, the CDR3 reads TGTGCCACCGTCCCGGGACAGGGTAATGAAAAACTGTTTTTT. This sequence encodes CATVPGQGNEKLFF. Full variable domain (outside the CDR3, taken from reference TRBV19 and TRBJ1-4): DGGITQSPKYLFRKEGQNVTLSCEQNLNHDAMYWYRQDPGQGLRLIYYSQIVNDFQKGDIAEGYSVSREKKESFPLTVTSAQKNPTAFYLCATVPGQGNEKLFFGSGTQLSVL.

V is TRBV5-6 and J is TRBJ1-6; maybe TRBD1 (6 bases). Germline loops: CDR1 SGHDT, CDR2 YYEEEE. CDR3 length: 17 amino acids. V was trimmed by 4 bases and J by 1 base, leaving 15 bases between them. The CDR3 sequence: CASSRTGSGSYNSPLHF. The CDR3 DNA follows: TGTGCCAGCAGCCGTACAGGGTCGGGGTCCTATAATTCACCCCTCCACTTT.

In this sample, this clone turned up a few times. The chain joins TRBV28 to TRBJ1-1, with a tentative D call TRBD1 (5 bases). CDR3 length: 14 residues. Germline CDR1 reads MDHEN; CDR2 reads SYDVKM. V lost 8 bases, J lost 4 bases, and 17 bases lay in between. The CDR3, as DNA: TGTGCCAGCCTCGCAAGCGGGGGTATCACTGAAGCTTTCTTT. Its translation: CASLASGGITEAFF. Variable domain in full (rest from reference TRBV28 and TRBJ1-1): DVKVTQSSRYLVKRTGEKVFLECVQDMDHENMFWYRQDPGLGLRLIYFSYDVKMKEKGDIPEGYSVSREKKERFSLILESASTNQTSMYLCASLASGGITEAFFGQGTRLTVV.

V is TRBV3-1 (or the pseudogene TRBV3-2) and J is TRBJ2-1; 7 nucleotides align to TRBD2. Germline-derived CDR1 and CDR2 are LGHDT and YNNKEL (reference sequence). The trim removed 8 bases at V and 5 bases at J, leaving 9 bases unmatched. The CDR3 spans 14 residues. The CDR3 protein is CASRALAGDNEQFF. The CDR3 DNA sequence: TGTGCCAGCCGCGCCTTAGCGGGCGACAATGAGCAGTTCTTC.

V usage is TRBV5-1 and J usage is TRBJ1-2, with D uncertain. V lost 0 bases to trimming and J lost 8 bases, with 14 bases between them. This CDR3 is built from 14 residues. Germline CDR1 and CDR2: SGHRS and YFSETQ. CDR3 sequence: CASSLGRGFGGYTF. The CDR3 nucleotides are TGCGCCAGCAGCTTGGGTCGAGGGTTCGGGGGCTACACCTTC.

The chain is built from TRBV7-9 and TRBJ1-2; D not certain. Germline loops: CDR1 SEHNR, CDR2 FQNEAQ (reference sequence). Trimming cost V 10 bases and J 0 bases, with 21 bases left between them. This CDR3 region has 16 residues. This chain's CDR3 is CAITPNPGPSNYGYTF. DNA for the CDR3: TGTGCCATCACACCTAACCCTGGGCCCTCTAACTATGGCTACACCTTC.

This chain joins TRBV24-1 and TRBJ2-1; perhaps TRBD1 as D (6 bases). The CDR3 totals 14 residues. Germline CDR1 reads KGHDR; CDR2 reads SFDVKD. Trimming cost V 4 bases and J 6 bases, with 12 bases left between them. The CDR3 is CATSDPGQLNEQFF. DNA of the CDR3: TGTGCCACCAGTGACCCGGGACAACTCAATGAGCAGTTCTTC.

The chain has TRBV3-1 (or the pseudogene TRBV3-2) and TRBJ2-5, with 9 nucleotides matching TRBD1. Germline V gene lookup returns CDR1 LGHDT and CDR2 YNNKEL (reference sequence). The J segment lost 5 bases and the V segment lost 4 bases, leaving 11 bases of the junction unmatched. The CDR3 is 16 amino acids. The CDR3 region is CASSPITGGLGETQYF. The CDR3 DNA reads TGTGCCAGCAGCCCGATAACAGGGGGCTTAGGGGAGACCCAGTACTTC.